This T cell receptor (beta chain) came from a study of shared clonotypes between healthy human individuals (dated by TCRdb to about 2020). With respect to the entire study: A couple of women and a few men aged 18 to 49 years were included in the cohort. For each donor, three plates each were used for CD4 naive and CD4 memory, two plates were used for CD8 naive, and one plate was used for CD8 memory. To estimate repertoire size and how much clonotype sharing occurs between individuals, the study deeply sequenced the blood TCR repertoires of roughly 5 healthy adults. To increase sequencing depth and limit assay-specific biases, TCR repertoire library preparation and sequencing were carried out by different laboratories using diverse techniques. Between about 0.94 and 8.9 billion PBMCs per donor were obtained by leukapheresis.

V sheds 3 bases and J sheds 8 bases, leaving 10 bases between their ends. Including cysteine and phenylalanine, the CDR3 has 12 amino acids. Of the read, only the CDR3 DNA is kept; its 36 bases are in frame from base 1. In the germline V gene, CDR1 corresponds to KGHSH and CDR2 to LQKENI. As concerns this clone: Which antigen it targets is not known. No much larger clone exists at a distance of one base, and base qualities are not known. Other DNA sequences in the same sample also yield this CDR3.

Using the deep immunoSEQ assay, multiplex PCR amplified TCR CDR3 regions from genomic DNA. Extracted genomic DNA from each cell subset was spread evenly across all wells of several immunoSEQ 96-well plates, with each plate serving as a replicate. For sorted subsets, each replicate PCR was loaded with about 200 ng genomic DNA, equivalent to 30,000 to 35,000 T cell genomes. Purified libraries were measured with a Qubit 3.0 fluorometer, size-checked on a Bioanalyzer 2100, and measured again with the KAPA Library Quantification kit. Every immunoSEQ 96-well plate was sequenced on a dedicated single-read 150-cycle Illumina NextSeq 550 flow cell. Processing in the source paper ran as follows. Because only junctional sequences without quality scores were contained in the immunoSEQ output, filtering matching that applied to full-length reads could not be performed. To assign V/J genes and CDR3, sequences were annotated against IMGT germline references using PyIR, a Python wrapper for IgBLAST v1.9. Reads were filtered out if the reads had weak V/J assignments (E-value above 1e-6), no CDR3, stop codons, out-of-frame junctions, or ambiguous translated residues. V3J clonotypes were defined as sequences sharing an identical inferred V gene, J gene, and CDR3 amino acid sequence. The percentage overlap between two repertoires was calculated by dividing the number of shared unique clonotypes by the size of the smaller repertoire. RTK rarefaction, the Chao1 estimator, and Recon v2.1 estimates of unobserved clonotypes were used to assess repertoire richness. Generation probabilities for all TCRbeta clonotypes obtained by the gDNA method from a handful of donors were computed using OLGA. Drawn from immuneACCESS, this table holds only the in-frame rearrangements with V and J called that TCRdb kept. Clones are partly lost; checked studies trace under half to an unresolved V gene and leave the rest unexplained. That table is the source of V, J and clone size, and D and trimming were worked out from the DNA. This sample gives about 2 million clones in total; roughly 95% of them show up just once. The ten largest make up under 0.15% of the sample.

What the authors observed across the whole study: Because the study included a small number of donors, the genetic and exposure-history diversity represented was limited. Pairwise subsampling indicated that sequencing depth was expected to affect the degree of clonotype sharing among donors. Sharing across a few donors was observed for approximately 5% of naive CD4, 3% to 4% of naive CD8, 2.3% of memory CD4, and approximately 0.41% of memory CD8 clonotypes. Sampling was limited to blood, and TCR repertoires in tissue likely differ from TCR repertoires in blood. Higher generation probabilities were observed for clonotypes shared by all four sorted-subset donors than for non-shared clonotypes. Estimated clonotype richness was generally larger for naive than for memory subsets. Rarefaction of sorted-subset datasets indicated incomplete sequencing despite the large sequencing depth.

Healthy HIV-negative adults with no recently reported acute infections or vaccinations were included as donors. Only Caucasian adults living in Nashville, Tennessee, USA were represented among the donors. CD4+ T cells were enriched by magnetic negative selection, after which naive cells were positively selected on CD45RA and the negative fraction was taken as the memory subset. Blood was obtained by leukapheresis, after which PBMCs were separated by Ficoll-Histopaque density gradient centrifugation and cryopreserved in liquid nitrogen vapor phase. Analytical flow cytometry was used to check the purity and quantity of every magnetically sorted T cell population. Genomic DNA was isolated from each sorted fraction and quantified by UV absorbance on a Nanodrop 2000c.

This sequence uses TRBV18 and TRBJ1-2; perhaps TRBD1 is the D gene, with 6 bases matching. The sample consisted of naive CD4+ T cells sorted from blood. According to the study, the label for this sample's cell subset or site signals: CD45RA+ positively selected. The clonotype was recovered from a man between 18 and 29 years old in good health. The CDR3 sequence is CASSPPRGGYTF. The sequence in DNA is TGTGCCAGCTCACCCCCTAGGGGGGGCTACACCTTC.